Each of the 32 T cell receptor beta chains below was sequenced from the same sample in a study of Graves' ophthalmopathy and Graves' hyperthyroidism. RNA transcripts served as template for amplifying TCR beta CDR3 sequences. HTBI primers were employed in first-round RT-PCR, then a second-round multiplex PCR followed. TCRdb re-analysed the multiplex PCR reads in MiXCR, keeping a single row per CDR3 protein. The data contain hundreds of thousands of distinct CDR3 sequences, about a fifth of them singletons. Sequenced material: peripheral blood. The receptors shown here come from a woman aged 18-29 years with stable Graves' hyperthyroidism. Some clones in this sample may be carry-over from other donors' samples.

At least ten counts were recorded for this clonotype. This chain connects TRBV2 to TRBJ2-5, with 10 bases that match TRBD2. Germline V CDR1 and CDR2: SNHLY, FYNNEI. This CDR3 is built from 16 residues. J lost 4 bases, V lost 2 bases, and 7 bases had no gene match. CDR3 sequence: CASSEKRLAGVETQYF. The CDR3 DNA follows: TGTGCCAGCAGTGAAAAGAGGCTAGCGGGGGTAGAGACCCAGTACTTC.

The chain uses TRBV2 and TRBJ1-5; D is unresolved. The CDR3 runs to 12 residues. V was trimmed by 5 bases and J by 3 bases, leaving 5 bases between them. The germline CDR1 and CDR2 sequences are SNHLY and FYNNEI. CDR3: CASSSDNQPQHF. CDR3 nucleotide sequence: TGTGCCAGCAGTTCAGACAATCAGCCCCAGCATTTT.

This clonotype was seen at least ten times. The chain links TRBV28 to TRBJ2-7; 9 bases match TRBD1. CDR1 MDHEN and CDR2 SYDVKM come from the germline V gene. The ends lost 5 bases at V and 2 bases at J; junction bases unmatched: 10. There are 16 residues in the CDR3. The CDR3 is CASSPGDGTGPYEQYF. CDR3 bases: TGTGCCAGCAGTCCAGGGGACGGGACAGGGCCCTACGAGCAGTACTTC.

The genes are TRBV6-4 and TRBJ1-1, with D perhaps matching TRBD1 (5 bases). The V end was cut by 7 bases, the J end by 5 bases, with 14 bases between. The CDR3 sequence is 13 residues long. Germline V gene sequence: CDR1 MRHNA, CDR2 SNTAGT. The CDR3, as DNA: TGTGCCAGCACCCACGGGGGGGGAACTGAAGCTTTCTTT. This translates into CASTHGGGTEAFF.

Only a few counts were recorded for this clonotype. The genes are TRBV7-3 and TRBJ2-3; 7 positions match TRBD2. The CDR3 is 14 amino acids. Trimming cost V 0 bases and J 4 bases; bases outside gene matches: 1. CDR1 and CDR2 from the germline V gene are SGHTA and FQGTGA. CDR3 coding DNA: TGTGCCAGCAGCTTAACTCTAGCGGCAGATACGCAGTATTTT. It is translated as CASSLTLAADTQYF.

In its sample, this clonotype was seen many times. This sequence joins TRBV2 and TRBJ2-5, with D perhaps TRBD2 (6 bases). The CDR3 is 18 amino acids. V lost 3 bases to trimming and J lost 1 base, with 21 bases between them. Germline V gene lookup returns CDR1 SNHLY and CDR2 FYNNEI. This CDR3 reads CASSDDFRDFWPQETQYF. DNA of the CDR3: TGTGCCAGCAGTGATGACTTTCGGGACTTCTGGCCCCAAGAGACCCAGTACTTC.

Concerning this clonotype: A much bigger clone sits one base away, suggesting this may be a read error. This chain joins TRBV6-1 and TRBJ2-2; D possibly corresponds to TRBD2 (6 bases). Trimming took off 6 bases at V and 3 bases at J, with 8 bases between the two ends. Looked up from germline, CDR1 is MNHNS and CDR2 is SASEGT. This CDR3 contains 13 residues. In DNA, the CDR3 is TGTGCCAGCAGATGGGGGGACACCGGGGAGCTGTTTTTT. This encodes CASRWGDTGELFF.

In its sample, this clonotype was seen many times. The rearrangement joins TRBV15 to TRBJ1-1, with D hard to call. Germline V lookup: CDR1 LNHNV, CDR2 YYDKDF (reference sequence). V was shortened by 0 bases and J by 2 bases, with 13 bases between the two germline ends. The CDR3 is 16 residues long. This chain's CDR3 is CATSRDPPGFNTEAFF. The CDR3 nucleotides are TGTGCCACCAGCAGAGACCCGCCTGGTTTTAACACTGAAGCTTTCTTT. Together with reference TRBV15 and TRBJ1-1, the CDR3 gives the full variable domain: DAMVIQNPRYQVTQFGKPVTLSCSQTLNHNVMYWYQQKSSQAPKLLFHYYDKDFNNEADTPDNFQSRRPNTSFCFLDIRSPGLGDTAMYLCATSRDPPGFNTEAFFGQGTRLTVV.

This chain uses TRBV28 with TRBJ2-7; maybe TRBD2 (6 bases). Germline lookup yields CDR1 MDHEN and CDR2 SYDVKM. Trimming removed 8 bases at V and 3 bases at J, with 14 bases between. CDR3 length: 13 amino acids. The chain's CDR3 is CASAGLAYYEQYF. The CDR3 DNA reads as TGTGCCAGCGCCGGCCTAGCGTACTACGAGCAGTACTTC.

The chain has TRBV7-9 and TRBJ1-2; possibly TRBD1 for D (5 bases). From germline, CDR1 is SEHNR and CDR2 FQNEAQ (reference sequence). The V gene lost 1 base and the J gene lost 3 bases, with 9 bases spanning the gap. The CDR3 loop spans 14 amino acids. The CDR3 DNA reads as TGTGCCAGCAGCTTAGAGGGGTTCGACTATGGCTACACCTTC. It translates to CASSLEGFDYGYTF. Complete variable domain (other parts from reference TRBV7-9 and TRBJ1-2): DTGVSQNPRHKITKRGQNVTFRCDPISEHNRLYWYRQTLGQGPEFLTYFQNEAQLEKSRLLSDRFSAERPKGSFSTLEIQRTEQGDSAMYLCASSLEGFDYGYTFGSGTRLTVV.

This clonotype was recorded a few times. The rearrangement joins TRBV5-1 to TRBJ2-7; maybe TRBD1 (6 bases). Trimming removed 4 bases at V and 5 bases at J, with 13 bases between. Germline loops: CDR1 SGHRS, CDR2 YFSETQ. The length of the CDR3 is 13 residues. DNA for the CDR3: TGCGCCAGCAGCCCTTCGGGACACCACGAGCAGTACTTC. This sequence encodes CASSPSGHHEQYF.

As to this clonotype: One base away lies a much larger clone, so this may be a sequencing read error. The chain combines TRBV20-1 with TRBJ2-7; 12 nucleotides match TRBD2. The CDR3 is made up of 16 amino acids. V was pared by 1 base and J by 2 bases, with 6 bases of the junction left unmatched. The germline V gene has CDR1 DFQATT and CDR2 SNEGSKA (reference sequence). CDR3 coding DNA: TGCAGTGCTAGAGTAATCGGACTAGCGGGGCCCTACGAGCAGTACTTC. Translated, it gives CSARVIGLAGPYEQYF.

At least ten counts were recorded for this clonotype. The chain carries TRBV2 and TRBJ1-6, with no clear D. Deletions cut 8 bases from V and 11 bases from J, with 10 bases between. CDR3 length: 11 residues. Germline loops: CDR1 SNHLY, CDR2 FYNNEI. In nucleotides, the CDR3 is TGTGCCAGCCTTATAGGGCCACCCCTCCACTTT. This encodes CASLIGPPLHF. The whole variable domain, remainder taken from reference TRBV2 and TRBJ1-6, is EPEVTQTPSHQVTQMGQEVILRCVPISNHLYFYWYRQILGQKVEFLVSFYNNEISEKSEIFDDQFSVERPDGSNFTLKIRSTKLEDSAMYFCASLIGPPLHFGNGTRLTVT.

This clonotype was picked up many times. The rearrangement links TRBV12-3 or TRBV12-4 to TRBJ1-1; maybe TRBD1 (6 bases). The germline V and J ends were trimmed by 1 base and 10 bases, with 10 bases remaining between them. The CDR3 covers 12 residues. The CDR3 loop reads CASSLGSGVAFF. The CDR3 DNA reads TGTGCCAGCAGTTTAGGGTCAGGGGTAGCTTTCTTT.

This clonotype was seen only a few times. The chain employs TRBV5-1 and TRBJ2-7; 8 bases are a match to TRBD2. The CDR3 has 14 residues. After removal of 4 bases from V and 0 bases from J, the junction contained 3 bases not matched to a gene. The germline V gene has CDR1 SGHRS and CDR2 YFSETQ. As DNA, the CDR3 is TGCGCCAGCAGCCCTAGCGGGCCCTCCTACGAGCAGTACTTC. This gives the protein CASSPSGPSYEQYF.

The sample holds many counts of this clonotype. The chain combines TRBV6-1 with TRBJ1-1; TRBD1 might be the D (6 bases). Deletions cut 6 bases from V and 3 bases from J, with 11 bases between. The CDR3 loop spans 13 amino acids. The germline V gene encodes CDR1 MNHNS and CDR2 SASEGT. The CDR3 spells CASREGQDTEAFF. Written as DNA, the CDR3 is TGTGCCAGCAGGGAGGGACAAGACACTGAAGCTTTCTTT.

The rearrangement links TRBV6-1 to TRBJ1-3; D not certain. Germline values: CDR1 MNHNS, CDR2 SASEGT. This CDR3 is 15 amino acids long. V lost 6 bases and J 3 bases, leaving 15 bases between the germline ends. The CDR3 region is CASRFWESLGNTIYF. The CDR3 DNA follows: TGTGCCAGCAGATTTTGGGAGAGCCTTGGAAACACCATATATTTT.

This clonotype was seen many times. The CDR3 here is CASSVWQRPSSGNTIYF. The DNA of the CDR3 is TGTGCCAGCAGCGTCTGGCAGCGACCCTCCTCTGGAAACACCATATATTTT. The chain combines TRBV9 with TRBJ1-3; D remains unclear. Trimming pared 2 bases from V and 0 bases from J, leaving 15 bases between. CDR3 size: 17 residues. Germline lookup yields CDR1 SGDLS and CDR2 YYNGEE. Full variable domain (rest looked up from reference TRBV9 and TRBJ1-3): DSGVTQTPKHLITATGQRVTLRCSPRSGDLSVYWYQQSLDQGLQFLIQYYNGEERAKGNILERFSAQQFPDLHSELNLSSLELGDSALYFCASSVWQRPSSGNTIYFGEGSWLTVV.

This clonotype was seen more than once but under ten times. The gene calls are TRBV5-1 and TRBJ1-3; D ambiguous. Trimming removed 1 base at V and 0 bases at J, with 14 bases between. The CDR3 covers 17 residues. The V gene's germline CDR1 is SGHRS and CDR2 YFSETQ. CDR3 amino acids: CASSLTSTVLSGNTIYF. The CDR3 bases are TGCGCCAGCAGCTTGACCTCAACAGTGCTCTCTGGAAACACCATATATTTT.

This clonotype showed up many times. This rearrangement joins TRBV7-7 to TRBJ2-2, with a possible D match to TRBD2 (6 bases). This CDR3 comprises 15 residues. CDR1 and CDR2 (germline): SSHAT, FNYEAQ (reference sequence). Trimming took 8 bases from V and 0 from J, leaving 13 bases between them. CDR3 bases: TGTGCCAGCGGTGTCGGGGGAGCGAACACCGGGGAGCTGTTTTTT. Translated: CASGVGGANTGELFF.

The sample holds many counts of this clonotype. The genes are TRBV6-1 and TRBJ1-5; 7 positions agree with TRBD1. The J segment lost 5 bases and the V segment lost 1 base, leaving 5 bases of the junction unmatched. This CDR3 is 15 amino acids long. Germline lookup yields CDR1 MNHNS and CDR2 SASEGT. This chain's CDR3 is CASSEDQGVYQPQHF. CDR3 bases: TGTGCCAGCAGTGAAGACCAGGGGGTTTATCAGCCCCAGCATTTT.

V usage is TRBV20-1 and J usage is TRBJ1-2, with D possibly being TRBD1 (6 bases). CDR3 length equals 16 residues. Trimming pared 3 bases from V and 0 bases from J, leaving 17 bases between. Germline V gene data show CDR1 as DFQATT and CDR2 as SNEGSKA (reference sequence). The CDR3 DNA sequence: TGCAGTGCTAGGTTCAGGGGTGACATCCCTAACTATGGCTACACCTTC. Protein sequence: CSARFRGDIPNYGYTF.

This clonotype was seen repeatedly, ten times or more. The chain employs TRBV6-1 and TRBJ1-3, with 8 bases lining up with TRBD1. V lost 4 bases and J lost 2; bases outside the gene matches: 10. Germline loops: CDR1 MNHNS, CDR2 SASEGT. This CDR3 comprises 17 residues. The CDR3 bases are TGTGCCAGCAGTGGATGGACAGGGAGTTCCCCTGGAAACACCATATATTTT. Protein: CASSGWTGSSPGNTIYF.

This clonotype occurred many times. CDR3 region: CASSYSDRAEAFF. The CDR3 coding sequence is TGTGCCAGCAGTTACTCCGACAGAGCCGAAGCTTTCTTT. V gene TRBV6-5 combines with J gene TRBJ1-1; weak D call: TRBD1 (5 bases). Trimming left V 0 bases short and J 8 bases short, with 10 bases between. CDR3 length equals 13 residues. The V gene's germline CDR1 is MNHEY and CDR2 SVGAGI.

CDR3 amino acids: CASSSTWGDTEAFF. The CDR3 DNA follows: TGTGCCAGCAGCTCCACCTGGGGGGATACTGAAGCTTTCTTT. The V call is TRBV11-2, the J call TRBJ1-1, with a tentative D call TRBD1 (5 bases). Germline V gene data show CDR1 as SGHAT and CDR2 as FQNNGV. This CDR3 is built from 14 residues. The V end was cut by 4 bases, the J end by 5 bases, with 14 bases between.

This clonotype showed up many times. Written as DNA, the CDR3 is TGTGCCAGCAGTCGGACAGTCATGAACACTGAAGCTTTCTTT. This encodes CASSRTVMNTEAFF. The genes are TRBV6-2 or TRBV6-3 and TRBJ1-1; TRBD1 is a possible D gene (6 bases). This CDR3 region has 14 residues. CDR1 MNHEY and CDR2 SVGEGT come from the germline V gene. V lost 5 bases to trimming and J lost 0 bases, with 10 bases between them.

The chain recombines TRBV7-8 with TRBJ1-5; TRBD1 might be the D (5 bases). The ends were cut back, 5 bases at V and 5 bases at J, with 22 bases in the middle. From germline, CDR1 is SGHVS and CDR2 FQNEAQ. The CDR3 has 17 residues. The CDR3 DNA reads TGTGCCAGCAGCACCGCCTTGGCGAGGGGACTACATCAGCCCCAGCATTTT. It codes for CASSTALARGLHQPQHF. The entire variable domain, with the rest obtained from reference TRBV7-8 and TRBJ1-5, is as follows: GAGVSQSPRYKVAKRGQDVALRCDPISGHVSLFWYQQALGQGPEFLTYFQNEAQLDKSGLPSDRFFAERPEGSVSTLKIQRTQQEDSAVYLCASSTALARGLHQPQHFGDGTRLSIL.

Many counts were recorded for this clonotype. The chain links TRBV12-3 or TRBV12-4 to TRBJ1-2; D not resolved. CDR3 length: 15 residues. Between the trimmed V and J ends, which lost 5 bases and 0 bases, there was a span of 13 bases. As DNA, the CDR3 is TGTGCCAGCAGTCCTCGTGGATCTTCTAACTATGGCTACACCTTC. Translation gives CASSPRGSSNYGYTF.

The chain carries TRBV5-4 and TRBJ1-2; D remains unclear. Trimming removed 0 bases from V and 2 bases from J, with 17 bases in between. Germline V gives CDR1 SGHNT, CDR2 YYREEE (reference sequence). The CDR3 is made up of 17 amino acids. CDR3 loop: CASSLEAAASINYGYTF. In DNA, the CDR3 is TGTGCCAGCAGCTTGGAGGCGGCCGCCAGTATCAACTATGGCTACACCTTC.

This clonotype was recorded many times. The chain joins TRBV20-1 to TRBJ1-6, with TRBD1 matching over 9 bases. Trimming cost V 4 bases and J 6 bases; bases outside gene matches: 4. The CDR3 loop spans 14 amino acids. From germline, CDR1 is DFQATT and CDR2 SNEGSKA (reference sequence). The CDR3 sequence: CSAIRQGGNSPLHF. The CDR3 DNA reads TGCAGTGCTATCCGACAGGGGGGTAATTCACCCCTCCACTTT.

This clonotype was counted ten times or more. The V call is TRBV24-1, the J call TRBJ2-2; weak D call: TRBD2 (6 bases). Germline V lookup: CDR1 KGHDR, CDR2 SFDVKD. This CDR3 has 13 residues. The germline V and J ends were trimmed by 6 bases and 5 bases, with 9 bases remaining between them. This chain's CDR3 is CATSTGRTGELFF. CDR3 nucleotides: TGTGCCACCAGTACGGGGAGGACCGGGGAGCTGTTTTTT.

Many counts were recorded for this clonotype. The chain has TRBV7-9 and TRBJ1-1; D call uncertain. Germline V gene lookup returns CDR1 SEHNR and CDR2 FQNEAQ (reference sequence). This CDR3 spans 13 amino acids. Trimming removed 1 base at V and 6 bases at J, with 9 bases between. The CDR3 DNA sequence: TGTGCCAGCAGCTTAGTGATGAAGGCTGAAGCTTTCTTT. Translation: CASSLVMKAEAFF.